This T cell receptor beta chain was identified in a study of CXCR3-negative and CXCR3-positive naive CD8 T cells. General study results and limits: Compared with CXCR3-negative naive cells, CXCR3-positive naive cells showed more hydrophobic TRB CDR3s.

The CDR3 loop spans 18 amino acids. The germline V gene encodes CDR1 MNHEY and CDR2 SVGEGT. Carrying UMI labels, the TRB cDNA libraries were prepared through 5' RACE. After re-calling the 5' RACE reads, TCRdb lists one entry per CDR3 protein, DNA absent. This sample's table has over 70,000 distinct CDR3 sequences. As for this clonotype: The antigen is undetermined.

The source is a human donor in good health. Some clones in this sample may be carry-over from other donors' samples. What was sequenced was naive CXCR3+ CD8+ T cells from blood. Subset described: CD45RO-CCR7+CD27+CD95- naive CD8+ T cells expressing CXCR3 (TNR3+). V and J are TRBV6-2 or TRBV6-3 and TRBJ2-1; there is no DNA to check the TCRdb D call of TRBD1. This CDR3 is CASSYGIGQGAHVTWQFF.